The 25 T cell receptor beta chains listed next were all sequenced from one sample in a study of blood T cell repertoires in COVID-19. Assay used: immunoSEQ multiplex PCR; TCRdb lists only in-frame clones, some missing. The sample contains some 240,000 clones, roughly nine tenths of which appear only once. The material sequenced was peripheral blood. The receptors were sampled from a woman aged 40 to 50 who had recovered from COVID-19.

The rearrangement joins TRBV19 to TRBJ2-1, with 10 bases aligning to TRBD2. Trimming at V came to 7 bases and at J to 5 bases, leaving 5 bases not matched to a gene. The CDR3 totals 14 residues. Per germline, CDR1 LNHDA and CDR2 SQIVND (reference sequence). In nucleotides, the CDR3 is TGTGCCAGTACCAGCCTAGCGGGGGACAATGAGCAGTTCTTC. Amino acid sequence: CASTSLAGDNEQFF.

The chain uses TRBV19 and TRBJ2-5; 10 bases map to TRBD2. The length of the CDR3 is 14 residues. Germline V gene lookup returns CDR1 LNHDA and CDR2 SQIVND (reference sequence). Unmatched junction bases numbered 6, after V lost 6 bases and J lost 5 bases. The CDR3 region is CASRTGTSDETQYF. CDR3 nucleotides: TGTGCCAGTAGAACCGGGACTAGCGATGAGACCCAGTACTTC. Full variable domain (remainder filled in from reference TRBV19 and TRBJ2-5): DGGITQSPKYLFRKEGQNVTLSCEQNLNHDAMYWYRQDPGQGLRLIYYSQIVNDFQKGDIAEGYSVSREKKESFPLTVTSAQKNPTAFYLCASRTGTSDETQYFGPGTRLLVL.

The chain employs TRBV25-1 and TRBJ2-2; TRBD1 is a possible D gene (5 bases). Germline V gene data show CDR1 as MGHDK and CDR2 as SYGVNS. V was trimmed by 5 bases and J by 6 bases, leaving 19 bases between them. The CDR3 covers 16 residues. CDR3 sequence reads: CASSPMTVGAAGELFF. Here the CDR3 DNA reads TGTGCCAGCAGTCCAATGACAGTTGGGGCCGCCGGGGAGCTGTTTTTT.

The chain links TRBV2 to TRBJ2-3, with D uncertain. The CDR3 extends over 12 amino acids. The V gene's germline CDR1 is SNHLY and CDR2 FYNNEI. V lost 1 base, J lost 7 bases, and 6 bases lay in between. As DNA, the CDR3 is TGTGCCAGCAGTGAAGGCCCTAATACGCAGTATTTT. Its translation: CASSEGPNTQYF.

This clone appeared a single time. The genes are TRBV10-3 and TRBJ2-1, with 8 nucleotides matching TRBD1. CDR3 length: 14 residues. V was pared by 9 bases and J by 7 bases, with 11 bases of the junction left unmatched. The germline CDR1 and CDR2 sequences are ENHRY and SYGVKD. The CDR3: CAIQPGQDRNEQFF. The CDR3 DNA sequence: TGTGCCATTCAACCGGGACAGGATAGGAATGAGCAGTTCTTC.

The chain recombines TRBV29-1 with TRBJ2-5; tentatively, D is TRBD2 (5 bases). The CDR3 extends over 12 amino acids. The ends were cut back, 4 bases at V and 0 bases at J, with 6 bases in the middle. The germline V gene encodes CDR1 SQVTM and CDR2 ANQGSEA. CDR3 in DNA: TGCAGCGTTGTGGACTACCAAGAGACCCAGTACTTC. It is translated as CSVVDYQETQYF.

The rearrangement joins TRBV3-1 (or the pseudogene TRBV3-2) to TRBJ2-7, with 8 bases that match TRBD2. CDR3 size: 14 residues. CDR1 and CDR2 (germline): LGHDT, YNNKEL (reference sequence). Losses at the gene ends were 3 bases for V and 4 bases for J; bases not matched to a gene: 5. CDR3 loop: CASSHLLAAYEQYF. Written as DNA, the CDR3 is TGTGCCAGCAGCCATCTACTAGCGGCATACGAGCAGTACTTC.

The chain links TRBV9 to TRBJ2-1; D gene unclear. Looked up from germline, CDR1 is SGDLS and CDR2 is YYNGEE. V was clipped by 0 bases and J by 3 bases, with 7 bases between them. The length of the CDR3 is 14 residues. The CDR3 is CASSVVGFYNEQFF. CDR3 nucleotides: TGTGCCAGCAGCGTAGTTGGCTTCTACAATGAGCAGTTCTTC. Combining the CDR3 with reference TRBV9 and TRBJ2-1 gives the whole variable domain DSGVTQTPKHLITATGQRVTLRCSPRSGDLSVYWYQQSLDQGLQFLIQYYNGEERAKGNILERFSAQQFPDLHSELNLSSLELGDSALYFCASSVVGFYNEQFFGPGTRLTVL.

The V and J genes are TRBV28 and TRBJ2-1; TRBD2 matches 7 bases. This CDR3 comprises 17 residues. With 6 bases clipped from V and 3 bases from J, the junction kept 14 bases outside the gene matches. The germline gives CDR1 MDHEN, CDR2 SYDVKM. CDR3 DNA: TGTGCCAGCAGCTCCCCGGGCTGGCGGGAGAGCTACAATGAGCAGTTCTTC. Protein sequence: CASSSPGWRESYNEQFF.

The rearrangement joins TRBV5-5 to TRBJ2-2, with D possibly TRBD2 on 7 matching bases. In germline, CDR1 is SGHKS, CDR2 YYEKEE (reference sequence). This CDR3 has 15 amino acids. Trimming stripped 4 bases from V and 6 bases from J, with 16 bases between. As DNA, the CDR3 is TGTGCCAGCAGCCTAGTGGGGGGGGCTGCCGGGGAGCTGTTTTTT. Protein product: CASSLVGGAAGELFF.

This chain connects TRBV28 to TRBJ2-7, with D possibly TRBD2 on 6 matching bases. From germline, CDR1 is MDHEN and CDR2 SYDVKM. This CDR3 is 15 amino acids long. V was clipped by 5 bases and J by 2 bases, with 16 bases between them. DNA for the CDR3: TGTGCCAGCAGTCGACAAGCGGGCCTTCCCTACGAGCAGTACTTC. Translated, it gives CASSRQAGLPYEQYF.

The chain's CDR3 is CSARRDSEAFF. The CDR3 coding sequence is TGCAGTGCTAGAAGGGACAGTGAAGCTTTCTTT. The chain is built from TRBV20-1 and TRBJ1-1; 7 nucleotides match TRBD1. The CDR3 length is 11 residues. The germline CDR1 and CDR2 sequences are DFQATT and SNEGSKA (reference sequence). With 2 bases clipped from V and 7 bases from J, the junction kept 1 base outside the gene matches.

The CDR3 reads CASRKPGQYNYGYTF. Here the CDR3 DNA reads TGTGCCAGCAGAAAACCGGGACAGTATAACTATGGCTACACCTTC. The V call is TRBV11-2, the J call TRBJ1-2, with TRBD1 matching over 7 bases. The CDR3 contains 15 residues. From germline, CDR1 is SGHAT and CDR2 FQNNGV. Trimming at V came to 6 bases and at J to 1 base, leaving 8 bases not matched to a gene.

The sample holds one count of this clone. The J gene is TRBJ2-7, the V gene TRBV11-3, with 9 bases identical to TRBD2. Germline V gene data show CDR1 as SGHNT and CDR2 as YENEEA. The CDR3 has 15 residues. J was trimmed by 2 bases and V by 5 bases; bases with no gene match: 7. DNA of the CDR3: TGTGCCAGCAGCCGCGGGGGGGGTGAAACCTACGAGCAGTACTTC. Translated: CASSRGGGETYEQYF.

This chain uses TRBV7-9 with TRBJ2-2; 13 nucleotides match TRBD2. The CDR3 length is 18 residues. Germline CDR1 is SEHNR and CDR2 is FQNEAQ (reference sequence). V lost 1 base to trimming and J lost 0 bases; unmatched junction nucleotides: 2. The CDR3 region is CASSLGGTSGANTGELFF. Here the CDR3 DNA reads TGTGCCAGCAGCTTAGGAGGGACTAGCGGGGCGAACACCGGGGAGCTGTTTTTT.

V and J are TRBV7-9 and TRBJ2-3; a weak D match, TRBD1 (6 bases). The germline gives CDR1 SEHNR, CDR2 FQNEAQ (reference sequence). V lost 5 bases and J lost 4, with 16 bases in between. This CDR3 is 15 amino acids long. The CDR3 DNA reads as TGTGCCAGCAGCCCCCAACAGGGTTCCGCAGATACGCAGTATTTT. Translating gives CASSPQQGSADTQYF. The full variable domain, completed using reference TRBV7-9 and TRBJ2-3, is DTGVSQNPRHKITKRGQNVTFRCDPISEHNRLYWYRQTLGQGPEFLTYFQNEAQLEKSRLLSDRFSAERPKGSFSTLEIQRTEQGDSAMYLCASSPQQGSADTQYFGPGTRLTVL.

This chain links TRBV27 with TRBJ2-1; 8 positions match TRBD2. Unmatched junction bases numbered 5, after V lost 1 base and J lost 3 bases. CDR3 length: 16 amino acids. Germline CDR1 is MNHEY and CDR2 is SMNVEV (reference sequence). The CDR3 DNA follows: TGTGCCAGCAGTTTATTATCTAGCGGGTTCTACAATGAGCAGTTCTTC. Translated, it gives CASSLLSSGFYNEQFF.

V is TRBV6-1 and J is TRBJ1-1, with a possible D match to TRBD1 (5 bases). CDR3 length equals 15 residues. V lost 3 bases and J 1 base, leaving 12 bases between the germline ends. Germline CDR1 reads MNHNS; CDR2 reads SASEGT. The CDR3 loop is CASSDRGGGNTEAFF. CDR3 DNA: TGTGCCAGCAGTGATCGGGGGGGAGGGAACACTGAAGCTTTCTTT.

The chain recombines TRBV19 with TRBJ2-5, with D perhaps matching TRBD1 (5 bases). V was clipped by 5 bases and J by 2 bases, with 12 bases between them. This CDR3 has 14 residues. Germline loops: CDR1 LNHDA, CDR2 SQIVND (reference sequence). The CDR3 sequence is CASSPRQPQETQYF. Written as DNA, the CDR3 is TGTGCCAGTAGTCCGCGACAGCCACAAGAGACCCAGTACTTC.

The chain has TRBV3-1 (or the pseudogene TRBV3-2) and TRBJ2-1; 7 positions agree with TRBD2. CDR3 length equals 15 residues. V shed 0 bases and J 9 bases; nucleotides not matched to a gene: 8. The germline V gene encodes CDR1 LGHDT and CDR2 YNNKEL (reference sequence). CDR3 in DNA: TGTGCCAGCAGCCAAGAAGCACTAGCGATAGGTGAGCAGTTCTTC. It encodes CASSQEALAIGEQFF.

CDR3 region: CASSGGQLQPQHF. The CDR3 region has the DNA TGTGCCAGTAGTGGGGGACAACTTCAGCCCCAGCATTTT. The genes are TRBV19 and TRBJ1-5, with D possibly TRBD1 on 6 matching bases. The CDR3 is 13 residues long. The germline V gene has CDR1 LNHDA and CDR2 SQIVND (reference sequence). V was trimmed by 5 bases and J by 6 bases, leaving 11 bases between them.

The chain uses TRBV6-5 and TRBJ2-5, with a possible D match to TRBD2 (6 bases). Trimming shortened V by 6 bases and J by 7 bases, and 9 bases separated the two germline ends. Germline V gene lookup returns CDR1 MNHEY and CDR2 SVGAGI. CDR3 size: 11 residues. In nucleotides, the CDR3 is TGTGCCAGCAGCGACGGGGGGACCCAGTACTTC. This encodes CASSDGGTQYF.

V usage is TRBV6-5 and J usage is TRBJ1-4; D is ambiguous. This CDR3 region has 13 residues. The V gene's germline CDR1 is MNHEY and CDR2 SVGAGI. Trimming cost V 7 bases and J 7 bases, with 13 bases left between them. DNA for the CDR3: TGTGCCAGCACCGTGGCGCCGGGTGAAAAACTGTTTTTT. Its translation: CASTVAPGEKLFF.

This chain links TRBV3-1 (or the pseudogene TRBV3-2) with TRBJ2-6; D is unresolved. V shed 0 bases and J shed 2 bases, with 11 bases lying between them. The CDR3 consists of 17 residues. Germline CDR1 reads LGHDT; CDR2 reads YNNKEL (reference sequence). This chain's CDR3 is CASSQDWQVAGANVLTF. CDR3 DNA sequence: TGTGCCAGCAGCCAAGATTGGCAGGTAGCTGGGGCCAACGTCCTGACTTTC.

The genes are TRBV19 and TRBJ2-7; TRBD1 is a possible D gene (6 bases). The CDR3 is made up of 14 amino acids. Germline loops: CDR1 LNHDA, CDR2 SQIVND (reference sequence). Between the trimmed V and J ends, which lost 4 bases and 2 bases, there was a span of 12 bases. The CDR3 sequence is CASSNRDTTYEQYF. CDR3 DNA sequence: TGTGCCAGTAGTAACCGGGACACAACCTACGAGCAGTACTTC.